This T cell receptor beta chain was identified during a study of CD8+ T cells in alopecia areata. Study-wide background: Treated patients swallowed 5 to 10 mg of oral tofacitinib twice daily.

In the case of this clone: Its matching antigen is unknown.

Researchers gathered lesional scalp punch biopsies and peripheral blood from patients with alopecia areata. General study findings and limits: Scalp samples also yield sequences of resident alphabeta T cells from normal skin. Across lesional scalp, and particularly alopecia totalis/universalis, clonality surpassed that of normal scalp.

RNA extraction was followed by reverse transcription into cDNA, which acted as the sequencing template. TCRdb keeps only in-frame clones here, not all; method: immunoSEQ multiplex PCR. The table records around 50,000 clones, around 96% of them present only once. This CDR3 region has 15 residues. The germline V gene has CDR1 LNHDA and CDR2 SQIVND (reference sequence). With 3 bases clipped from V and 3 bases from J, the junction kept 5 bases outside the gene matches. V usage is TRBV19 and J usage is TRBJ2-3, with 8 nucleotides matching TRBD2. Sequencing used CD8+ T cells sorted from blood, obtained at week 0. The sequence was collected from a human donor with alopecia areata. CDR3 in amino acids: CASSISGGFTDTQYF. As DNA, the CDR3 is TGTGCCAGTAGTATTTCGGGAGGGTTTACAGATACGCAGTATTTT.